This T cell receptor beta chain was documented in a study of Graves' ophthalmopathy and Graves' hyperthyroidism. The study's findings and limits: At around 70% sensitivity and approximately 72% specificity, the model predicted progression of the ophthalmopathy. Ophthalmopathy cases were distinguished from stable hyperthyroidism by a 13-signature model, reaching 85% to 90% sensitivity and around 77% specificity.

Of note for this clonotype: As yet, its antigen is unknown. A much bigger clone sits one base away, suggesting this may be a read error.

Investigators amplified TCR beta CDR3 regions from RNA transcripts. Investigators did first-round RT-PCR with HTBI primers, then second-round multiplex PCR. A single record per CDR3 protein comes from TCRdb applying MiXCR to the multiplex PCR reads. The repertoire holds 650,000 to 900,000 distinct CDR3 sequences, with approximately 40% as singletons. CAS ≥3, NOSPECS ≥4, moderate-to-severe activity and duration under 3 months marked donors with ophthalmopathy. Fresh peripheral blood (about 10 ml) yielded the PBMCs. The sequence derives from an adult man with Graves' ophthalmopathy. The sequencing sample was made of peripheral blood.

The CDR3 DNA follows: TGTGCCACCAGCAGAGATCATTCGGGGACCCAGTACTTC. Translating gives CATSRDHSGTQYF. The chain joins TRBV15 to TRBJ2-5; D gene ambiguous. This CDR3 region has 13 residues. Trimming removed 0 bases at V and 7 bases at J, with 9 bases between. The germline V gene has CDR1 LNHNV and CDR2 YYDKDF (reference sequence).